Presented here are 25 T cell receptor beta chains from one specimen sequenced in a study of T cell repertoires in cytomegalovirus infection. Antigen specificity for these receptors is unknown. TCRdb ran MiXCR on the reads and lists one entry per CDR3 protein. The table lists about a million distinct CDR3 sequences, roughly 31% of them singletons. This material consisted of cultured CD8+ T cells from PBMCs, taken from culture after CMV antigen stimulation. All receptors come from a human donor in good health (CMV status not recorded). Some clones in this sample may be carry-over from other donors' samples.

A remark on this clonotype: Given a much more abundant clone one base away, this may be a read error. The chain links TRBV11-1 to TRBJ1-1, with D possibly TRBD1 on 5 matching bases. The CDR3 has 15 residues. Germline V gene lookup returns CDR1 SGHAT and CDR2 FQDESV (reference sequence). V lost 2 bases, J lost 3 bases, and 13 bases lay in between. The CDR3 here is CASSLRRGVYTEAFF. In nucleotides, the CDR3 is TGTGCCAGCAGCTTAAGACGGGGGGTTTACACTGAAGCTTTCTTT.

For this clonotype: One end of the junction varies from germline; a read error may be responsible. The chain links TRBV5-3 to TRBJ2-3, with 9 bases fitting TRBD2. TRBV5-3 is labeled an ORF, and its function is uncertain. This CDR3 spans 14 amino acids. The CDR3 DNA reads TGTGCCAGCAGCTTGACTAGCGGTTTGGATACGCAGTATTTT. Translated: CASSLTSGLDTQYF.

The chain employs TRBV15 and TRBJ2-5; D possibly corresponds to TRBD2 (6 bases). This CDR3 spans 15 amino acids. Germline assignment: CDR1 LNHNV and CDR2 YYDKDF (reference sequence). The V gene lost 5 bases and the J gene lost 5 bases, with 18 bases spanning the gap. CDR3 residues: CATSEIRRGAETQYF. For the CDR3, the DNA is TGTGCCACCAGCGAGATACGGCGGGGTGCGGAGACCCAGTACTTC. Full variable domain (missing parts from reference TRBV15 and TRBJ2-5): DAMVIQNPRYQVTQFGKPVTLSCSQTLNHNVMYWYQQKSSQAPKLLFHYYDKDFNNEADTPDNFQSRRPNTSFCFLDIRSPGLGDTAMYLCATSEIRRGAETQYFGPGTRLLVL.

The CDR3 sequence is CASSEGPYGYEQYV. The CDR3 DNA reads as TGTGCCAGCAGTGAAGGGCCCTATGGCTACGAGCAGTACGTC. The chain has TRBV6-1 and TRBJ2-7; no firm D call. The V end was cut by 1 base, the J end by 3 bases, with 10 bases between. In germline, CDR1 is MNHNS, CDR2 SASEGT. CDR3 length equals 14 residues.

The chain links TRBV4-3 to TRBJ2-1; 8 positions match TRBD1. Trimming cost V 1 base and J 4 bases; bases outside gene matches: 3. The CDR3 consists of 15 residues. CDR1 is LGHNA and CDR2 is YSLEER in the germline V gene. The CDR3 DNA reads TGCGCCAGCAGCCAAGGGACAGGGATTTACAATGAGCAGTTCTTC. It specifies CASSQGTGIYNEQFF.

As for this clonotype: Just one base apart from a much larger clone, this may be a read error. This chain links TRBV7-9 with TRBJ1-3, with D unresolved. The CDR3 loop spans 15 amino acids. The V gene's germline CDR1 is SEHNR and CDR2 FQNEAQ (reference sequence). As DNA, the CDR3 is TGTGCCGGCAGCCGCGGGTTGGGAGCTGGAAACACCATATATTTT. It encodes CAGSRGLGAGNTIYF.

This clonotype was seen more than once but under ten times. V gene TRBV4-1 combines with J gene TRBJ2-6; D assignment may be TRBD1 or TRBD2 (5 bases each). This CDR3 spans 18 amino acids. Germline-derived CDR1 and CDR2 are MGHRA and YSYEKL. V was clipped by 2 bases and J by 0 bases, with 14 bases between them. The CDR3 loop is CASSQRPGPLSGANVLTF. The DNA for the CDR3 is TGCGCCAGCAGCCAAAGACCGGGACCGCTCTCTGGGGCCAACGTCCTGACTTTC.

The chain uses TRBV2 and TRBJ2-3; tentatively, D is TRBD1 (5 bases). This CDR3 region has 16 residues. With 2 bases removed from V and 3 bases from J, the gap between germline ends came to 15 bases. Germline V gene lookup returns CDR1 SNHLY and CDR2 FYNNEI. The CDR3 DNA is TGTGCCAGCAGTGAACGTGGGGTCAGGGTGACAGATACGCAGTATTTT. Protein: CASSERGVRVTDTQYF.

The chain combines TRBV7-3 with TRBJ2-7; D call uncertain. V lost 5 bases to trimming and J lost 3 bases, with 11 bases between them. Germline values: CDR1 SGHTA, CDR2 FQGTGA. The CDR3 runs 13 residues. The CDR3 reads CASSVGGIYEQYF. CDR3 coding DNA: TGTGCCAGCAGCGTCGGTGGGATCTACGAGCAGTACTTC.

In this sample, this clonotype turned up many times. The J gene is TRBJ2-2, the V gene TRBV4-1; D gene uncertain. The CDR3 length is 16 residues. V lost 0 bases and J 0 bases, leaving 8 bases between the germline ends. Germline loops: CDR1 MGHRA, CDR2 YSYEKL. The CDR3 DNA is TGCGCCAGCAGCCAAGAAGGTCAGTCGAACACCGGGGAGCTGTTTTTT. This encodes CASSQEGQSNTGELFF.

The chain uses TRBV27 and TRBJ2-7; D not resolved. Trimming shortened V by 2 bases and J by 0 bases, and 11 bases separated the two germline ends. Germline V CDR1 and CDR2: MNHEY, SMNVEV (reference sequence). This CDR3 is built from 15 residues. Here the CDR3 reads CASSLRSAGSYEQYF. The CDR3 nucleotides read TGTGCCAGCAGTTTAAGGTCAGCCGGCTCCTACGAGCAGTACTTC.

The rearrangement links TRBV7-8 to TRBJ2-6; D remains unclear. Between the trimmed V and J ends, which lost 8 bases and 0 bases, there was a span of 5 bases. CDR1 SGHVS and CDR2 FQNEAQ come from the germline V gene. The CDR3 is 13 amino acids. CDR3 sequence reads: CASRASGANVLTF. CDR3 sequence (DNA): TGTGCCAGCCGGGCCTCTGGGGCCAACGTCCTGACTTTC.

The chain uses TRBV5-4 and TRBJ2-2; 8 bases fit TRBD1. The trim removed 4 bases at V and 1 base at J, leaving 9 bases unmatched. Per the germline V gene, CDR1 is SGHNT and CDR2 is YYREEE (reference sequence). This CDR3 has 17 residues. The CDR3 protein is CASSPDRGSLNTGELFF. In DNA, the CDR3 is TGTGCCAGCAGCCCAGACAGGGGCTCCTTGAACACCGGGGAGCTGTTTTTT.

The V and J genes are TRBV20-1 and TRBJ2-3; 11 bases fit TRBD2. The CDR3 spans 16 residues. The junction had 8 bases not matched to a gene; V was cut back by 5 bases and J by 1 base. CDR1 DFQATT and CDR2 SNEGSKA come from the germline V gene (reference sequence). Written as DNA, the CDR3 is TGCAGTGCTGAGTCGCGGACTAGCGGGCGCACAGATACGCAGTATTTT. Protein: CSAESRTSGRTDTQYF.

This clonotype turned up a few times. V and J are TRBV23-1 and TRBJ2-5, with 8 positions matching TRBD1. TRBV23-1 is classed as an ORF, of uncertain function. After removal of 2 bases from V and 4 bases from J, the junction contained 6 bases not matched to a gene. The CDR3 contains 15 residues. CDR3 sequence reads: CASSQGSGQAETQYF. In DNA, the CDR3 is TGCGCCAGCAGTCAAGGGTCGGGACAGGCAGAGACCCAGTACTTC.

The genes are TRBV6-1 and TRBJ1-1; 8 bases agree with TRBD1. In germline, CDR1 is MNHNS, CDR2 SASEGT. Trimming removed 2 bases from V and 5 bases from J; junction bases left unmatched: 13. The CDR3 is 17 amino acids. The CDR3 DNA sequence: TGTGCCAGCAGTGAACCCATCTCTTTGACAGGGGTGACTGAAGCTTTCTTT. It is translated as CASSEPISLTGVTEAFF.

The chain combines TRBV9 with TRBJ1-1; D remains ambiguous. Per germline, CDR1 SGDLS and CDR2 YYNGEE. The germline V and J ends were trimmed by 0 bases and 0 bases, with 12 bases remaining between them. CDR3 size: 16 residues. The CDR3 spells CASSVGGWEMNTEAFF. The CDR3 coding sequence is TGTGCCAGCAGCGTAGGGGGTTGGGAGATGAACACTGAAGCTTTCTTT.

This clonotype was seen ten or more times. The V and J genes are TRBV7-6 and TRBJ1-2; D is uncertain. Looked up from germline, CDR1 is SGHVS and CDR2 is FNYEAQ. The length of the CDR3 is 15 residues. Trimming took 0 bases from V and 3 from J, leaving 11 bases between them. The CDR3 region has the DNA TGTGCCAGCAGCTTAGCGCAAGGGAATTACTATGGCTACACCTTC. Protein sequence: CASSLAQGNYYGYTF.

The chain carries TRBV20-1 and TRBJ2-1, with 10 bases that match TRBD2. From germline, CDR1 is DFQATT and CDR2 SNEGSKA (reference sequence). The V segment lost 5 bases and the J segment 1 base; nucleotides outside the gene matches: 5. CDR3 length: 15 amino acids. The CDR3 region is CSAPGLAESYNEQFF. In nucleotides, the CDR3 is TGCAGTGCTCCTGGACTAGCGGAATCCTACAATGAGCAGTTCTTC.

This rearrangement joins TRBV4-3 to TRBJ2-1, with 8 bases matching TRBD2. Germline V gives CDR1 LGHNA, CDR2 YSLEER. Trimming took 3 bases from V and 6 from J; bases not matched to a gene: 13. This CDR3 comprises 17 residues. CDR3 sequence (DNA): TGCGCCAGCAGCCATGCAACCACTAAGCGGGGGATCAATGAGCAGTTCTTC. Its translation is CASSHATTKRGINEQFF.

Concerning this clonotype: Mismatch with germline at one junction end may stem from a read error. CDR3 DNA: TGTGCCAGCAGTGTCGGGACAGTCTTC. Protein: CASSVGTVF. This chain uses TRBV2 with TRBJ2-1; 7 nucleotides align to TRBD1. CDR3 size: 9 residues. CDR1 and CDR2 (germline): SNHLY, FYNNEI.

CDR3 in amino acids: CASSSIQGLDEKLFF. The CDR3 region has the DNA TGTGCCAGCAGTTCAATTCAGGGCCTGGATGAAAAACTGTTTTTT. The chain joins TRBV27 to TRBJ1-4, with D possibly being TRBD1 (5 bases). Germline lookup yields CDR1 MNHEY and CDR2 SMNVEV (reference sequence). Trimming took off 4 bases at V and 6 bases at J, with 15 bases between the two ends. The CDR3 covers 15 residues.

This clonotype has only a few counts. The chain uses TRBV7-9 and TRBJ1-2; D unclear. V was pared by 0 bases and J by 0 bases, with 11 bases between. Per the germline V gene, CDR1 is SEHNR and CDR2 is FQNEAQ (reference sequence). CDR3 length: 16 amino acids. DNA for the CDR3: TGTGCCAGCAGCTTAGCTTCCCGACAAGCTAACTATGGCTACACCTTC. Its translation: CASSLASRQANYGYTF.

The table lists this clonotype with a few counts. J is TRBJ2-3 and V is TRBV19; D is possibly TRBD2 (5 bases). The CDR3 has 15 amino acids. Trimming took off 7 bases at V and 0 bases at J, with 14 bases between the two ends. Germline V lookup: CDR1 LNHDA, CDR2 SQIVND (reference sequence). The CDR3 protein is CASNQLGASTDTQYF. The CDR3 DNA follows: TGTGCCAGTAACCAACTGGGAGCTAGCACAGATACGCAGTATTTT.

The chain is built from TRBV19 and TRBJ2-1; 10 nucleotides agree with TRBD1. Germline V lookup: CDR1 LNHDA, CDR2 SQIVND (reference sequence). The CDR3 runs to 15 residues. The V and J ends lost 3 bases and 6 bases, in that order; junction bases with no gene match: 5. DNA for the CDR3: TGTGCCAGTAGTATGGGACAGGGGATAGTCAATGAGCAGTTCTTC. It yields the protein CASSMGQGIVNEQFF.